This TCR beta chain originates from a study of blood T cell repertoires in COVID-19. Study summary: Italy, Spain and the United States were the sources of the convalescent and acute COVID-19 samples. PBMCs, B-cell-depleted T cells, or T cells were the source of the cDNA or gDNA that made up the material.

Per the original methods: From reference gene primer amplification, estimates of nucleated cell counts were derived. TCRdb's table, derived via immunoSEQ multiplex PCR, lists solely in-frame clones and lacks some. From that table come the V and J calls and clone size; the DNA was used to work out D and trimming. The sample records 200,000 to 300,000 clones, roughly nine tenths being singletons. The CDR3 has 14 amino acids. Unmatched junction bases numbered 3, after V lost 4 bases and J lost 5 bases. From germline, CDR1 is MNHEY and CDR2 SMNVEV (reference sequence). The clonotype originates from a man in his 60s who had recovered from COVID-19. What was sequenced was peripheral blood. V and J are TRBV27 and TRBJ1-2; 11 positions agree with TRBD1. The chain's CDR3 is CASSSGTGGYGYTF. CDR3 nucleotides: TGTGCCAGCAGTTCCGGGACAGGGGGGTATGGCTACACCTTC.